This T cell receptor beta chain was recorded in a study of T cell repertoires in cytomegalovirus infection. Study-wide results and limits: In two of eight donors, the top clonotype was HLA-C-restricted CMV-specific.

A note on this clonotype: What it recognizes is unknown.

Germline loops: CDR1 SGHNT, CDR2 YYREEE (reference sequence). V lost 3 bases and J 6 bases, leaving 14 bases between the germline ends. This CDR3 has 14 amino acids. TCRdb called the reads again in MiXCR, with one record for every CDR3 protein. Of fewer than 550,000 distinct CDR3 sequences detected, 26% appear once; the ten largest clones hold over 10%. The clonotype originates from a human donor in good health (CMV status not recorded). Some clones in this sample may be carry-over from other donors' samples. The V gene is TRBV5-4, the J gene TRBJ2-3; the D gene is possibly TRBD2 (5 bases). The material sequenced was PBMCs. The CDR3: CASSSTRASDTQYF. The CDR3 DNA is TGTGCCAGCAGCTCTACTAGGGCTTCGGATACGCAGTATTTT.